The clone carrying this T cell receptor (beta chain) was detected once. Sequenced by immunoSEQ multiplex PCR; TCRdb stores in-frame clones only, minus some. Among over 100,000 clones listed, roughly 90% were seen once. The record originates from a study of control samples from healthy donors and cancer patients. CDR1 is MDHEN and CDR2 is SYDVKM in the germline V gene. V lost 5 bases and J lost 9, with 14 bases in between. The CDR3 sequence is 13 residues long. V gene TRBV28 combines with J gene TRBJ1-3, with D hard to call. The clonotype was recovered from a woman aged 50 to 60 in good health. The sample consisted of blood. The CDR3: CASSQTQRTTIYF. The CDR3, as DNA: TGTGCCAGCAGTCAGACCCAAAGAACCACCATATATTTT.